This record concerns one T cell receptor (beta chain) sequence. The antigen remains unidentified. A much bigger clone sits one base away, suggesting this may be a read error. The split of CD4+ cells yielded CD45RA+ naive and CD45RA-negative memory subsets. These data come from a study of shared clonotypes between healthy human individuals. As for the study in general: Those who served as donors were two women and a few men between the ages of 18 and 49.

Germline V gene data show CDR1 as SSHAT and CDR2 as FNYEAQ (reference sequence). The CDR3 has 16 amino acids. V gave up 4 bases and J gave up 2 bases; unmatched junction bases: 2. Assay: immunoSEQ multiplex PCR; the TCRdb copy retains only in-frame clones and omits some. Seen here are hundreds of thousands of clones, less than 85% observed once, and the top ten hold about 1.7%. Study findings and constraints: Naive subsets generally exceeded memory subsets in estimated richness.

Sequences were obtained from memory CD4+ T cells sorted from blood. Documented subset: CD45RA-negative fraction. The TCR comes from a woman in her twenties or thirties in good health. The chain joins TRBV7-7 to TRBJ2-5; TRBD2 matches 15 bases. For the CDR3, the DNA is TGTGCCAGCAGCTCAGGACTAGCGGGAGGGCAAGAGACCCAGTACTTC. Translating gives CASSSGLAGGQETQYF.